These 4 T cell receptor beta chains came from one sample sequenced in a study of neurological immune-mediated disorders (dated by TCRdb to about 2019). Libraries came from 5' RACE. TCRdb shows the sequencer as Illumina HiSeq 2500. TCRdb reprocessed the public reads (quality trimming at Q25 with fastp, clone calling with MiXCR) and kept in-frame beta chains. A single entry per CDR3 protein holds the most common genes and DNA from its merged rows. Across this sample there are tens of thousands of distinct CDR3 sequences, with about 6.3% seen only once. Around 0.55% of the sample goes to the ten largest clones. Material for sequencing was CD4+ T cells from blood. All receptors come from a woman aged 40-49 years in good health.

This clonotype was found many times. The rearrangement joins TRBV15 to TRBJ2-4; D uncertain. The CDR3 totals 14 residues. CDR1 LNHNV and CDR2 YYDKDF come from the germline V gene (reference sequence). With 0 bases removed from V and 4 bases from J, the gap between germline ends came to 7 bases. For the CDR3, the DNA is TGTGCCACCAGCAGAGATCTTGCGAAAAACATTCAGTACTTC. Translation: CATSRDLAKNIQYF. The variable domain in full, with the rest retrieved from reference TRBV15 and TRBJ2-4, is DAMVIQNPRYQVTQFGKPVTLSCSQTLNHNVMYWYQQKSSQAPKLLFHYYDKDFNNEADTPDNFQSRRPNTSFCFLDIRSPGLGDTAMYLCATSRDLAKNIQYFGAGTRLSVL.

This clonotype is classed as medium-sized (0.01 to 0.1%). One junction end does not reproduce the germline sequence, and a read error may be involved. The V and J genes are TRBV7-9 and TRBJ2-5; maybe TRBD2 (6 bases). The CDR3 length is 14 residues. Per germline, CDR1 SEHNR and CDR2 FQNEAQ (reference sequence). CDR3 coding DNA: TGTGCCAGCAGCCTAGCGAGGGAACAAGAGACCCAGTACTTC. This sequence encodes CASSLAREQETQYF.

The table lists this clonotype with many counts. The genes are TRBV6-2 or TRBV6-3 and TRBJ2-7; 8 nucleotides align to TRBD2. The junction had 8 bases not matched to a gene; V was cut back by 0 bases and J by 4 bases. The CDR3 has 16 amino acids. Germline V gene data show CDR1 as MNHEY and CDR2 as SVGEGT. The CDR3 DNA is TGTGCCAGCAGTTACTCGCTAGCGGGCCAGCGGTACGAGCAGTACTTC. Translation gives CASSYSLAGQRYEQYF.

The chain employs TRBV20-1 and TRBJ2-3; D is ambiguous. Germline assignment: CDR1 DFQATT and CDR2 SNEGSKA (reference sequence). The CDR3 consists of 14 residues. V was clipped by 2 bases and J by 0 bases, with 9 bases between them. The CDR3 DNA sequence: TGCAGTGCTAGATGGCAGGTTAGCACAGATACGCAGTATTTT. This codes for CSARWQVSTDTQYF.